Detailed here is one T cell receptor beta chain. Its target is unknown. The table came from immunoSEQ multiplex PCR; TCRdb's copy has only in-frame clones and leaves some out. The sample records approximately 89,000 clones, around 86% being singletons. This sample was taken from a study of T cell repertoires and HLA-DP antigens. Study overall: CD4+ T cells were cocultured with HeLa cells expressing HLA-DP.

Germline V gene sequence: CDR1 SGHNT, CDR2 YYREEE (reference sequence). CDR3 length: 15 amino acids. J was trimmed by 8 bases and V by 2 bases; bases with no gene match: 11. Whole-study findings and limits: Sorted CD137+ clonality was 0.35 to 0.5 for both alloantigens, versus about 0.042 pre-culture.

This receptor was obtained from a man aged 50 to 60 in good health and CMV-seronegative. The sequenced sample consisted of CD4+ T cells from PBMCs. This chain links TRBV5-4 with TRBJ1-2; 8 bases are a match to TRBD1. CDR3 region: CASSFHRGKAGGYTF. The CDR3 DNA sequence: TGTGCCAGCAGCTTCCACAGGGGGAAAGCAGGGGGCTACACCTTC.